The 21 T cell receptor beta chains given below trace back to one sample, sequenced in a study of T cells in Graves' hyperthyroidism and ophthalmopathy. Using RNA transcripts as the source, TCR beta CDR3 regions were amplified. When the TCR CDR3 underwent first-round RT-PCR, the HTBI primer set was used. TCRdb recomputed calls from the multiplex PCR reads with MiXCR, one row per CDR3 protein. The table includes about 210,000 distinct CDR3 sequences, around 17% detected once. Sequencing used blood. These receptors were collected from a man aged 40-49 years with Graves' hyperthyroidism.

In the case of this clonotype: Since a much larger clone is just one base distant, this may be a read error. The gene calls are TRBV29-1 and TRBJ2-7, with D perhaps TRBD1 (7 bases). The germline V gene encodes CDR1 SQVTM and CDR2 ANQGSEA. The CDR3 has 15 amino acids. Trimming removed 6 bases at V and 2 bases at J, with 20 bases between. For the CDR3, the DNA is TGCAGCGTCAGGGGGAGGCAGGGGTTAGCCTACGAGCAGTACTTC. Amino acids: CSVRGRQGLAYEQYF.

J is TRBJ2-1 and V is TRBV19; no definite D call. Trimming took off 2 bases at V and 7 bases at J, with 12 bases between the two ends. CDR3 length equals 14 residues. Germline V gives CDR1 LNHDA, CDR2 SQIVND (reference sequence). CDR3 nucleotides: TGTGCCAGTAGTATACAGGTCTTCACGAATGAGCAGTTCTTC. Translating it yields CASSIQVFTNEQFF.

Ten or more counts support this clonotype. The chain joins TRBV2 to TRBJ2-7; 11 nucleotides align to TRBD1. This CDR3 contains 12 residues. The V and J ends lost 10 bases and 7 bases, in that order; junction bases with no gene match: 6. Germline V lookup: CDR1 SNHLY, CDR2 FYNNEI. The CDR3 spells CAKGQGAGEQYF. CDR3 in DNA: TGTGCCAAAGGACAGGGGGCGGGGGAGCAGTACTTC.

The chain carries TRBV30 and TRBJ2-3; D is unresolved. Trimming removed 2 bases at V and 0 bases at J, with 9 bases between. The CDR3 covers 14 residues. Per germline, CDR1 GTSNPN and CDR2 SVGIG (reference sequence). Here the CDR3 reads CAWSPSPSTDTQYF. CDR3 bases: TGTGCCTGGAGTCCTTCGCCGAGCACAGATACGCAGTATTTT.

This clonotype appeared a few times. An end of the junction does not agree with germline; a read error may underlie this. V usage is TRBV20-1 and J usage is TRBJ2-3; 11 bases align to TRBD2. Germline assignment: CDR1 DFQATT and CDR2 SNEGSKA (reference sequence). The CDR3 spans 14 residues. DNA of the CDR3: TGCAGTGCCAGAGTAGCGGGGGGGACAGATACGCAGTATTTT. Encoded protein: CSARVAGGTDTQYF.

The table lists this clonotype with many counts. The rearrangement uses TRBV30 and TRBJ1-2, with D maybe TRBD1 (5 bases). The CDR3 length is 14 residues. CDR1 and CDR2 (germline): GTSNPN, SVGIG (reference sequence). V shed 8 bases and J shed 7 bases, with 23 bases lying between them. The CDR3 here is CASPRGELISGYTF. CDR3 bases: TGTGCCAGCCCTAGGGGCGAGCTAATCTCTGGCTACACCTTC.

This clonotype has ten or more counts. The chain is built from TRBV5-1 and TRBJ1-1; D might be TRBD1 (5 bases). The CDR3 sequence is 13 residues long. Between the trimmed V and J ends, which lost 3 bases and 7 bases, there was a span of 13 bases. In germline, CDR1 is SGHRS, CDR2 YFSETQ. The CDR3 coding sequence is TGCGCCAGCAGCTATGGGGGAGAGGGTGAAGCTTTCTTT. Translation: CASSYGGEGEAFF.

This clonotype was recorded many times. The chain combines TRBV28 with TRBJ1-2; 8 nucleotides match TRBD1. The germline V gene encodes CDR1 MDHEN and CDR2 SYDVKM. The CDR3 covers 14 residues. After removal of 4 bases from V and 3 bases from J, the junction contained 4 bases not matched to a gene. The CDR3 reads CASSSSGGDYGYTF. The CDR3 DNA sequence: TGTGCCAGCAGTTCCTCAGGGGGCGACTATGGCTACACCTTC.

In this sample, this clonotype turned up many times. The chain has TRBV7-2 and TRBJ2-5; either TRBD1 or TRBD2 may fit D (6 bases each). The CDR3 contains 15 residues. Germline CDR1 reads SGHTA; CDR2 reads FQGNSA. V lost 3 bases and J 4 bases, leaving 15 bases between the germline ends. CDR3 protein: CASSFWGAGGETQYF. CDR3 coding DNA: TGTGCCAGCAGCTTTTGGGGGGCGGGCGGAGAGACCCAGTACTTC.

In this sample, this clonotype turned up many times. This sequence joins TRBV28 and TRBJ1-5; 10 nucleotides match TRBD1. The germline V gene encodes CDR1 MDHEN and CDR2 SYDVKM. The V segment lost 3 bases and the J segment 5 bases; nucleotides outside the gene matches: 7. The length of the CDR3 is 16 residues. The DNA for the CDR3 is TGTGCCAGCAGTTTTCTCCGGGGACAGGGGCATCAGCCCCAGCATTTT. Translated: CASSFLRGQGHQPQHF.

This clonotype was seen repeatedly, ten times or more. The genes are TRBV28 and TRBJ1-1; D gene uncertain. Germline lookup yields CDR1 MDHEN and CDR2 SYDVKM. The CDR3 is 13 amino acids. Trimming removed 7 bases from V and 3 bases from J, with 12 bases in between. DNA for the CDR3: TGTGCCAGCACCGGTGGGTGGGACACTGAAGCTTTCTTT. Amino acids: CASTGGWDTEAFF. The whole variable domain, filled in from reference TRBV28 and TRBJ1-1, reads DVKVTQSSRYLVKRTGEKVFLECVQDMDHENMFWYRQDPGLGLRLIYFSYDVKMKEKGDIPEGYSVSREKKERFSLILESASTNQTSMYLCASTGGWDTEAFFGQGTRLTVV.

This clonotype was counted ten times or more. This sequence joins TRBV2 and TRBJ1-6, with D possibly matching TRBD1 (5 bases). Per the germline V gene, CDR1 is SNHLY and CDR2 is FYNNEI. V lost 6 bases to trimming and J lost 9 bases, with 12 bases between them. The CDR3 is made up of 13 amino acids. As DNA, the CDR3 is TGTGCCAGCAGGACGGTGCAGGGTTCACCCCTCCACTTT. As protein: CASRTVQGSPLHF.

This clonotype came up many times. The chain uses TRBV5-5 and TRBJ2-6, with D perhaps TRBD2 (5 bases). Trimming pared 5 bases from V and 3 bases from J, leaving 9 bases between. The CDR3 consists of 14 residues. Per the germline V gene, CDR1 is SGHKS and CDR2 is YYEKEE (reference sequence). This CDR3 is CASRMGSGANVLTF. The CDR3 region has the DNA TGTGCCAGCAGGATGGGGAGTGGGGCCAACGTCCTGACTTTC.

This clonotype showed up many times. The chain employs TRBV27 and TRBJ2-3; D may be TRBD2 (6 bases). V gave up 5 bases and J gave up 2 bases, with 20 bases separating them. The germline V gene has CDR1 MNHEY and CDR2 SMNVEV (reference sequence). The CDR3 consists of 17 residues. CDR3 region: CASSPSGGAGYTDTQYF. CDR3 DNA sequence: TGTGCCAGCAGTCCCTCGGGCGGTGCGGGGTACACAGATACGCAGTATTTT.

The sample holds many counts of this clonotype. J is TRBJ2-2 and V is TRBV15; the match to TRBD1 covers 8 bases. Unmatched junction bases numbered 3, after V lost 0 bases and J lost 3 bases. The length of the CDR3 is 16 residues. Germline V gives CDR1 LNHNV, CDR2 YYDKDF (reference sequence). The CDR3 region has the DNA TGTGCCACCAGCAGAGACCGGGACAGGTACACCGGGGAGCTGTTTTTT. It encodes CATSRDRDRYTGELFF.

This clonotype was detected many times. This chain connects TRBV12-3 or TRBV12-4 to TRBJ2-1; D is unresolved. The length of the CDR3 is 12 residues. Trimming took 3 bases from V and 10 from J, leaving 10 bases between them. For the CDR3, the DNA is TGTGCCAGCAGTTTCCCCGACACGGAGCAGTTCTTC. This translates into CASSFPDTEQFF.

This clonotype was seen repeatedly, ten times or more. The rearrangement uses TRBV28 and TRBJ2-1; 11 bases agree with TRBD2. CDR1 is MDHEN and CDR2 is SYDVKM in the germline V gene. V lost 4 bases and J lost 12; bases outside the gene matches: 5. The CDR3 has 13 amino acids. This chain's CDR3 is CASSSGGLAVQFF. The CDR3 DNA reads as TGTGCCAGCAGTTCTGGGGGACTAGCGGTGCAGTTCTTC.

This clonotype was seen repeatedly, ten times or more. This rearrangement joins TRBV30 to TRBJ2-3; D is perhaps TRBD2 (5 bases). Germline V lookup: CDR1 GTSNPN, CDR2 SVGIG (reference sequence). Trimming took 7 bases from V and 6 from J, leaving 14 bases between them. This CDR3 is built from 12 residues. The CDR3 protein is CALSPAADTQYF. CDR3 nucleotide sequence: TGTGCCTTATCCCCAGCGGCCGATACGCAGTATTTT.

This clonotype was counted at least ten times. The chain carries TRBV28 and TRBJ1-1; D gene ambiguous. CDR1 MDHEN and CDR2 SYDVKM come from the germline V gene. Trimming stripped 6 bases from V and 0 bases from J, with 11 bases between. The CDR3 runs 14 residues. Here the CDR3 reads CASSIARLNTEAFF. The CDR3 DNA follows: TGTGCCAGCAGCATAGCACGCCTGAACACTGAAGCTTTCTTT.

There are many counts of this clonotype. This chain joins TRBV5-5 and TRBJ2-5; TRBD1 aligns across 11 bases. The ends lost 2 bases at V and 3 bases at J; junction bases unmatched: 6. The germline V gene encodes CDR1 SGHKS and CDR2 YYEKEE (reference sequence). The CDR3 extends over 16 amino acids. CDR3 residues: CASSFPGTGGEETQYF. The CDR3 nucleotides read TGTGCCAGCAGCTTCCCCGGGACAGGGGGTGAAGAGACCCAGTACTTC.

Turning to this clonotype: Germline is not matched at one junction end, which may reflect a read error. The CDR3 protein is CASSLTGWNTEAIF. CDR3 bases: TGTGCCAGCAGTTTAACAGGGTGGAACACTGAAGCTATCTTT. V is TRBV27 and J is TRBJ1-1; TRBD1 might be the D (6 bases). CDR1 is MNHEY, CDR2 SMNVEV, per germline (reference sequence). The CDR3 has 14 amino acids.